The TCR beta chain under discussion was sequenced for a study of OX40 agonist ivuxolimab in advanced cancers. Libraries were prepared by immunoSEQ multiplex PCR; TCRdb keeps only in-frame clonotypes and omits some of them. Of some 70,000 clones in the sample, about nine tenths were seen once. Trimming cost V 6 bases and J 4 bases, with 20 bases left between them. CDR3 length: 16 residues. Per the germline V gene, CDR1 is KGHSH and CDR2 is LQKENI. The sequenced sample was CD4+ or CD8+ T cells sorted from blood, obtained in a trial of the OX40 agonist ivuxolimab. This TCR was recovered from an adult with an advanced solid tumor such as melanoma, head and neck, liver or kidney cancer. The chain uses TRBV18 and TRBJ2-3, with TRBD1 as a possible D gene (6 bases). The CDR3 DNA follows: TGTGCCAGCTCCAGGGGCGATGTTGGGTCGGCAGATACGCAGTATTTT. Protein product: CASSRGDVGSADTQYF.